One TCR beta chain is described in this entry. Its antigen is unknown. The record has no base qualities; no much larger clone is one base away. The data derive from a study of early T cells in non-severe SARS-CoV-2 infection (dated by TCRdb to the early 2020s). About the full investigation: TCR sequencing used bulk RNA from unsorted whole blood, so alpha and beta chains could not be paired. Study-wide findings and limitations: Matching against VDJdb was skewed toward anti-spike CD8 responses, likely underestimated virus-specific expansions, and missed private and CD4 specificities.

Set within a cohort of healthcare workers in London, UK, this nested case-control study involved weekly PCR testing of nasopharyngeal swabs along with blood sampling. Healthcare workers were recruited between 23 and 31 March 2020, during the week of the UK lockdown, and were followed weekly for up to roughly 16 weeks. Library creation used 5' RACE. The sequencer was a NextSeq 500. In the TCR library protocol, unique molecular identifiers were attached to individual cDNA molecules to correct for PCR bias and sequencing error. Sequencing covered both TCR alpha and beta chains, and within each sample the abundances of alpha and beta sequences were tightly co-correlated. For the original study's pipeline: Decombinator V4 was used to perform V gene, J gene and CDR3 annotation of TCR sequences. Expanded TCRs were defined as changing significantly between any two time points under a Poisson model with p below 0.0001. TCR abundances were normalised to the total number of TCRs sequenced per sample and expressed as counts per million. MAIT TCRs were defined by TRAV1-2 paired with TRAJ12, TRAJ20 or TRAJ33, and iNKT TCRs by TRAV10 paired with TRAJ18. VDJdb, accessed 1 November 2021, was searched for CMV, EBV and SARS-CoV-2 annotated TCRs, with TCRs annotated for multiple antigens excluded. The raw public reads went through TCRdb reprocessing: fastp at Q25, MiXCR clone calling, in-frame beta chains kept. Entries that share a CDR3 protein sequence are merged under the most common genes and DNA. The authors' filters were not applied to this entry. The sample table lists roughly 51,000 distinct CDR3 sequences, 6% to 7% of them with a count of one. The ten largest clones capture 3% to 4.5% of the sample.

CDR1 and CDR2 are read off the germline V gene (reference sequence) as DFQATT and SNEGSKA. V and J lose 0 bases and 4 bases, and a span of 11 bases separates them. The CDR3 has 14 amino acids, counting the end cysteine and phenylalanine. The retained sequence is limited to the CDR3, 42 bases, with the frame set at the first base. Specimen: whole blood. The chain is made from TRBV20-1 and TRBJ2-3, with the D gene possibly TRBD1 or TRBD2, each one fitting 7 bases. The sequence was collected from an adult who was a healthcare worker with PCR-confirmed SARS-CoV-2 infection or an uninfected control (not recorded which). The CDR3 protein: CSARDPGGADTQYF. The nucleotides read TGCAGTGCTAGAGATCCAGGGGGGGCAGATACGCAGTATTTT.